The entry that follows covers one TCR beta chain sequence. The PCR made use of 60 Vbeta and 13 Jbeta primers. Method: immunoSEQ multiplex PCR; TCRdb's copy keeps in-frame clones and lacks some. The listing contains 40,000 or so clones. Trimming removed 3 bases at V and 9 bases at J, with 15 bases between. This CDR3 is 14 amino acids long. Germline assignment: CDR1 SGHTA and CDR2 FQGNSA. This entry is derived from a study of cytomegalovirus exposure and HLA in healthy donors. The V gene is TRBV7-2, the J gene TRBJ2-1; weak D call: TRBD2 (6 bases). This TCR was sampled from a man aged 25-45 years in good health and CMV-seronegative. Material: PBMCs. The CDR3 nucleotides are TGTGCCAGCAGCTTCACCGGGGGTAAGGGTGAGCAGTTCTTC. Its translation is CASSFTGGKGEQFF.